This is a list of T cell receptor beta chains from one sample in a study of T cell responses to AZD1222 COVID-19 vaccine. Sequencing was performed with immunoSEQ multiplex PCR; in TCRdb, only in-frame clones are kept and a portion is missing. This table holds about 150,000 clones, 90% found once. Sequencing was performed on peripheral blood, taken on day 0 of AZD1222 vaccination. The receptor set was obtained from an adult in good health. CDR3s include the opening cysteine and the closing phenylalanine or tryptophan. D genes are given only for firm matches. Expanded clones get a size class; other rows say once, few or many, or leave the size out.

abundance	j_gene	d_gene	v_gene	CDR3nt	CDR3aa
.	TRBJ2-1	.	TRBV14	TGTGCCAGCAGCCAAGGTCCCGTGGCGGGGGCCCCCCTCTTC	CASSQGPVAGAPLF
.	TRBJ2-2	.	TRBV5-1	TGCGCCAGCAGCTTGGCCGGCAGGGCGAGCACCGGGGAGCTGTTTTTT	CASSLAGRASTGELFF
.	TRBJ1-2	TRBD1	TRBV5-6	TGTGCCAGCAGCAAGGACAGGGGGTCTGGTGGCTACACCTTC	CASSKDRGSGGYTF
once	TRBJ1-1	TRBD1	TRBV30	TGTGCCTGGAGTCAAACGCCAGGGGGTACTGAAGCTTTCTTT	CAWSQTPGGTEAFF
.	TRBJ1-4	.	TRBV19	TGTGCCAGTAGTATCTCCCGACAGGCAACTAATGAAAAACTGTTTTTT	CASSISRQATNEKLFF
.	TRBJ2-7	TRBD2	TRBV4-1	TGCGCCAGCAGCCAAGATCTAGGGCTAGCGGGTAGCCAATCCCCTTCCCTTCGGGAGCAGTACTTC	CASSQDLGLAGSQSPSLREQYF
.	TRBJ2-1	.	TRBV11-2	TGTGCCAGCAGGGGGCTGGCCAAACCTTACAATGAGCAGTTCTTC	CASRGLAKPYNEQFF
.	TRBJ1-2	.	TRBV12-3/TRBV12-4	TGTGCCAGCAGTTTGTCGGGGGGCGAAGGCTACACCTTC	CASSLSGGEGYTF
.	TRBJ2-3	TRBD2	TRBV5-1	TGCGCCAGCAGCTCAAACGGACTAGCGGGAGGCAAAGAGGCAGATACGCAGTATTTT	CASSSNGLAGGKEADTQYF
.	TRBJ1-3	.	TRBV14	TGTGCCAGCAGCCAAGATTTAGGGAGCTCTGGAAACACCATATATTTT	CASSQDLGSSGNTIYF
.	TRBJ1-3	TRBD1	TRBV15	TGTGCCACCAGCAGGAGACAGGGGACGATAGCTGGAAACACCATATATTTT	CATSRRQGTIAGNTIYF
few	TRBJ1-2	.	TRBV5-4	TGTGCCAGCAGCAGAGAAACCGGGACAATCTATGGCTACACCTTC	CASSRETGTIYGYTF
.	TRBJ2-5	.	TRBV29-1	TGCAGCGTTGGGATGAGACTCGTCCAAGAGACCCAGTACTTC	CSVGMRLVQETQYF
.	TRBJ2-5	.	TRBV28	TGTGCCAGCAGTTTAAATGCCGAGACCCAGTACTTC	CASSLNAETQYF
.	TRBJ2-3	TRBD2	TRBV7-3	TGTGCCAGCAGCTTAACTTCTAGCGGGAATCAAGATACGCAGTATTTT	CASSLTSSGNQDTQYF
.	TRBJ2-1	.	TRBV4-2	TGTGCCAGCAGCCCCACAGGGAATCTCCTTTACAATGAGCAGTTCTTC	CASSPTGNLLYNEQFF
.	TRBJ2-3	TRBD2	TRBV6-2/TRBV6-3	TGTGCCAGCAGTCCACTAGCGGGAGGCACAGATACGCAGTATTTT	CASSPLAGGTDTQYF
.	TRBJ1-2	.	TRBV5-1	TGCGCCAGCAGCCATGGGACTGACGTTTGGGGCTACACCTTC	CASSHGTDVWGYTF
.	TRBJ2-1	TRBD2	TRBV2	TGTGCCAGCAGGATACTAGCGGGAGGGGACAATGAGCAGTTCTTC	CASRILAGGDNEQFF
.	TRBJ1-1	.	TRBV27	TGTGCCAGCTTTCGAGACACTGAAGCTTTCTTT	CASFRDTEAFF
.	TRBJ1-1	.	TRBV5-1	TGCGCCAGCAGCTTGGCTTGGGTCGGTGAGTTCACTGAAGCTTTCTTT	CASSLAWVGEFTEAFF
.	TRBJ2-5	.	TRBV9	TGTGCCAGCAGCGTAATGGACGGGATCGGTGAGACCCAGTACTTC	CASSVMDGIGETQYF
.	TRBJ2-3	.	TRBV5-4	TGTGCCAGCAGCTTGGAATCCCCCCTATACACAGATACGCAGTATTTT	CASSLESPLYTDTQYF
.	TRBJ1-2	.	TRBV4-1	TGCGCCAGCAGCCAGGGGAGACAAGCCGGCCTGATCTATGGCTACACCTTC	CASSQGRQAGLIYGYTF
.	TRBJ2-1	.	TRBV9	TGTGCCAGCAGCGCAGAACCGGGACCCGAGCAGTTCTTC	CASSAEPGPEQFF
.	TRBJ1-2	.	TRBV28	TGTGCCAGCAGTTTGGGTCGGGGCTACACCTTC	CASSLGRGYTF
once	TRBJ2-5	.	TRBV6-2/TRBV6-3	TGTGCCAGCAGTTACTCAGGGGTGGGGGAGACCCAGTACTTC	CASSYSGVGETQYF
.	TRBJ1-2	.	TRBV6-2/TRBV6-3	TGTGCCAGCAGTTACTCGACAGGTGGCTACACCTTC	CASSYSTGGYTF
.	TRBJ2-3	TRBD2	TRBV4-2	TGTGCCAGCAGCCAAGATGGGACTAGCGGCTCAGATACGCAGTATTTT	CASSQDGTSGSDTQYF
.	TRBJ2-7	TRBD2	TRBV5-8	TGTGCCAGCAGCTTGAGCGCGATAGCGGGAGGGGGCTCCTACGAGCAGTACTTC	CASSLSAIAGGGSYEQYF
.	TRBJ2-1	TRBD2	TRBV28	TGTGCCAGCAGTTACCCCCAGGAACTAGCGAGTGAGCAGTTCTTC	CASSYPQELASEQFF
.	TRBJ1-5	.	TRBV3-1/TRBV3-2	TGTGCCAGCAGCCAAGGATGGGGGCCAGATCAGCCCCAGCATTTT	CASSQGWGPDQPQHF
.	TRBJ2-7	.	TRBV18	TGTGCCAGCTCACGAGGGCAGGGTCCCTACGAGCAGTACTTC	CASSRGQGPYEQYF
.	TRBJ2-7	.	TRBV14	TGTGCCAGCAGCCAATTTATCTCCTACGAGCAGTACTTC	CASSQFISYEQYF
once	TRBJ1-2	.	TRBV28	TGTGCCAGCAGGGACCGAGACGGATACTTCTATGGCTACACCTTC	CASRDRDGYFYGYTF
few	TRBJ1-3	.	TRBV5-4	TGTGCCAGCAGCCGAGGGATCTCTGGAAACACCATATATTTT	CASSRGISGNTIYF
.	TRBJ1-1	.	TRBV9	TGTGCCAGCAGCGCCTCAGACAGTATACGCACTGAAGCTTTCTTT	CASSASDSIRTEAFF
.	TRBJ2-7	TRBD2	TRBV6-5	TGTGCCAGCAGTTCCGGAAGGACTAGCGCAATTTACGAGCAGTACTTC	CASSSGRTSAIYEQYF
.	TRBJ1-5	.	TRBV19	TGTGCCAGTAGTGAGTACCCGGACAAGGACAATCAGCCCCAGCATTTT	CASSEYPDKDNQPQHF
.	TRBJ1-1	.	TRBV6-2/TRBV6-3	TGTGCCAGCAGTAACACCCCAGGGGAGGACACTGAAGCTTTCTTT	CASSNTPGEDTEAFF
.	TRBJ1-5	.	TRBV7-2	TGTGCCAGCAGCGGGGATAGCAATCAGCCCCAGCATTTT	CASSGDSNQPQHF
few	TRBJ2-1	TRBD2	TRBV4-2	TGTGCCAGCAGCCAAGAGGTTCTAGCGGGAGGCCCGGGTGAGCAGTTCTTC	CASSQEVLAGGPGEQFF
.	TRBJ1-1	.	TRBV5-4	TGTGCCAGCAGCTTGGGGCAGGGGAGCACTGAAGCTTTCTTT	CASSLGQGSTEAFF